The 8 T cell receptor beta chains presented below share a single source sample, sequenced in a study of T cells in localized non-small cell lung cancer. Produced via immunoSEQ multiplex PCR; TCRdb's table is partial and in-frame only. The sample lists over a thousand clones; more than 25% were seen once. The material sequenced was normal lung tissue next to the tumor, taken before any cancer treatment. Receptor source: a woman between 18 and 50 years old with stage III lung adenocarcinoma.

This clone is medium-sized. V and J are TRBV11-3 and TRBJ1-4, with TRBD1 matching 8 bases. CDR1 and CDR2 (germline): SGHNT, YENEEA. This CDR3 contains 15 residues. J lost 13 bases, V lost 5 bases, and 15 bases had no gene match. The chain's CDR3 is CASSQGGTGGEGLFF. In DNA, the CDR3 is TGTGCCAGCAGCCAAGGAGGGACAGGTGGGGAGGGACTGTTTTTT.

This clone was seen a handful of times. The V call is TRBV9, the J call TRBJ1-4; the D is unclear. The length of the CDR3 is 15 residues. With 0 bases removed from V and 4 bases from J, the gap between germline ends came to 10 bases. Germline V CDR1 and CDR2: SGDLS, YYNGEE. The CDR3 reads CASSVGGRRNEKLFF. Here the CDR3 DNA reads TGTGCCAGCAGCGTAGGAGGTAGGCGTAATGAAAAACTGTTTTTT.

The chain combines TRBV9 with TRBJ1-4; possibly TRBD1 for D (6 bases). CDR3 length: 16 residues. Trimming left V 1 base short and J 8 bases short, with 18 bases between. Germline assignment: CDR1 SGDLS and CDR2 YYNGEE. CDR3 protein: CASSVSTGLVAEKLFF. In DNA, the CDR3 is TGTGCCAGCAGCGTATCGACAGGACTCGTTGCCGAAAAACTGTTTTTT.

The CDR3 loop is CASSVGPRGAGELFF. The CDR3 DNA reads TGTGCCAGCAGCGTGGGTCCCAGGGGGGCCGGGGAGCTGTTTTTT. The J gene is TRBJ2-2, the V gene TRBV9; possible D gene TRBD1, 7 bases. Germline CDR1 SGDLS, CDR2 YYNGEE. The CDR3 extends over 15 amino acids. V lost 2 bases and J 6 bases, leaving 14 bases between the germline ends. Looking up the rest from reference TRBV9 and TRBJ2-2 gives the full variable domain: DSGVTQTPKHLITATGQRVTLRCSPRSGDLSVYWYQQSLDQGLQFLIQYYNGEERAKGNILERFSAQQFPDLHSELNLSSLELGDSALYFCASSVGPRGAGELFFGEGSRLTVL.

The chain joins TRBV6-8 to TRBJ1-2; 7 bases fit TRBD1. This CDR3 contains 13 residues. The J segment lost 4 bases and the V segment lost 8 bases, leaving 7 bases of the junction unmatched. Germline V gene data show CDR1 as MNHGY and CDR2 as SAAAGT. The CDR3 protein is CASFTGVGYGYTF. Here the CDR3 DNA reads TGTGCCAGCTTCACAGGGGTGGGCTATGGCTACACCTTC.

The chain carries TRBV6-8 and TRBJ2-7; the D gene is possibly TRBD1 (6 bases). The CDR3 is 14 residues long. The germline CDR1 and CDR2 sequences are MNHGY and SAAAGT. The V and J ends lost 6 bases and 5 bases respectively, with 17 bases between them. The CDR3 region is CASSDPGQLNEQYF. The CDR3 region has the DNA TGTGCCAGCAGCGACCCCGGACAGTTAAACGAGCAGTACTTC.

This rearrangement joins TRBV30 to TRBJ2-5; D gene ambiguous. V lost 0 bases, J lost 12 bases, and 11 bases lay in between. In germline, CDR1 is GTSNPN, CDR2 SVGIG (reference sequence). The CDR3 runs to 11 residues. The DNA for the CDR3 is TGTGCCTGGAGTGTCGAAACACTGGAGTACTTC. Its protein product is CAWSVETLEYF.

In this sample, this clone turned up a few times. The rearrangement joins TRBV11-3 to TRBJ1-2, with 9 bases that match TRBD1. The germline V gene encodes CDR1 SGHNT and CDR2 YENEEA. The CDR3 covers 14 residues. Trimming at V came to 5 bases and at J to 4 bases, leaving 5 bases not matched to a gene. CDR3 protein: CASSTGQGGYGYTF. The CDR3 nucleotides are TGTGCCAGCAGCACGGGACAGGGTGGCTATGGCTACACCTTC.